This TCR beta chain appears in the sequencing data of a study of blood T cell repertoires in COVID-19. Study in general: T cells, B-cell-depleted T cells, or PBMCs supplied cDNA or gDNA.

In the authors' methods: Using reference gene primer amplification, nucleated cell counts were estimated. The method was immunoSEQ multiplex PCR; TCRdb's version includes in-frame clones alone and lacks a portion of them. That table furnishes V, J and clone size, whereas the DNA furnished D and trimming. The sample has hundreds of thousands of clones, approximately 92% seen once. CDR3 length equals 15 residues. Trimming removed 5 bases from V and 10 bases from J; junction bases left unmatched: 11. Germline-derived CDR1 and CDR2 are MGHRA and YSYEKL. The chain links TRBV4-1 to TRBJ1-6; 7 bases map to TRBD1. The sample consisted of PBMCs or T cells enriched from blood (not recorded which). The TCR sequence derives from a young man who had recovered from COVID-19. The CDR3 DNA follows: TGCGCCAGCAGCGAATCCCAGGGGGTAAGGTCACCCCTCCACTTT. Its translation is CASSESQGVRSPLHF.